One and the same sample provided the 12 T cell receptor beta chains below, sequenced in a study of control samples from healthy donors and cancer patients. Repertoires were generated with immunoSEQ multiplex PCR, while TCRdb's copy carries only in-frame clones and drops some. This table holds roughly 130,000 clones, approximately 90% found once. Sequenced sample: blood. All receptors come from a young man in good health.

This rearrangement joins TRBV19 to TRBJ1-1; the D gene is possibly TRBD1 (6 bases). Germline V gene lookup returns CDR1 LNHDA and CDR2 SQIVND (reference sequence). The CDR3 is 14 amino acids. Trimming shortened V by 3 bases and J by 4 bases, and 12 bases separated the two germline ends. CDR3 bases: TGTGCCAGTAGTATTGGGGGCGCGAGCACTGAAGCTTTCTTT. Amino acid sequence: CASSIGGASTEAFF.

The chain couples TRBV7-9 to TRBJ2-1, with TRBD1 identical over 9 bases. Germline values: CDR1 SEHNR, CDR2 FQNEAQ (reference sequence). V shed 4 bases, J shed 6 bases, and the junction held 16 bases outside the gene matches. The CDR3 runs to 18 residues. The CDR3 bases are TGTGCCAGCAGCTCCCGAGTGAGAAGGGACAGGGTCCCCAATGAGCAGTTCTTC. Protein sequence: CASSSRVRRDRVPNEQFF.

The chain has TRBV5-5 and TRBJ1-1; D gene uncertain. The CDR3 extends over 14 amino acids. The V gene lost 4 bases and the J gene lost 2 bases, with 12 bases spanning the gap. Germline assignment: CDR1 SGHKS and CDR2 YYEKEE (reference sequence). The CDR3 loop is CASSRNSGNTEAFF. In nucleotides, the CDR3 is TGTGCCAGCAGCAGGAACTCAGGCAACACTGAAGCTTTCTTT.

This chain links TRBV5-4 with TRBJ1-6; 9 bases map to TRBD1. CDR1 is SGHNT and CDR2 is YYREEE in the germline V gene (reference sequence). This CDR3 comprises 15 residues. Trimming removed 4 bases from V and 4 bases from J; junction bases left unmatched: 3. CDR3 sequence: CASSRTGEYNSPLHF. CDR3 nucleotides: TGTGCCAGCAGCCGGACAGGGGAGTATAATTCACCCCTCCACTTT.

The CDR3: CASSQASEWDEQYF. In DNA form, the CDR3 reads TGTGCCAGCAGCCAAGCTAGCGAGTGGGACGAGCAGTACTTC. The genes are TRBV3-1 (or the pseudogene TRBV3-2) and TRBJ2-7; perhaps TRBD2 as D (6 bases). CDR3 size: 14 residues. Germline assignment: CDR1 LGHDT and CDR2 YNNKEL (reference sequence). V was cut by 1 base and J by 5 bases, with 12 bases left in between.

V gene TRBV2 combines with J gene TRBJ2-6, with D perhaps TRBD1 or TRBD2 (5 bases each). V lost 7 bases and J 0 bases, leaving 13 bases between the germline ends. Per germline, CDR1 SNHLY and CDR2 FYNNEI. The CDR3 contains 16 residues. This CDR3 reads CASTPVGRSGANVLTF. Here the CDR3 DNA reads TGTGCCAGCACACCCGTGGGACGCTCTGGGGCCAACGTCCTGACTTTC.

V gene TRBV4-1 combines with J gene TRBJ1-1; D gene uncertain. The CDR3 sequence is 15 residues long. V shed 5 bases and J shed 0 bases, with 13 bases lying between them. CDR1 and CDR2 (germline): MGHRA, YSYEKL. The CDR3 region is CASSEGNGLNTEAFF. The CDR3 coding sequence is TGCGCCAGCAGCGAAGGGAACGGATTGAACACTGAAGCTTTCTTT.

For the CDR3, the DNA is TGTGCCAGCAGTTACGGTAAAATTTCACCCCTCCACTTT. Amino acids: CASSYGKISPLHF. V and J are TRBV6-5 and TRBJ1-6; D gene uncertain. The CDR3 extends over 13 amino acids. Germline CDR1 is MNHEY and CDR2 is SVGAGI. The V and J ends lost 2 bases and 9 bases respectively, with 8 bases between them.

This clone has ten or more counts. The chain joins TRBV7-7 to TRBJ2-1; no firm D call. V was trimmed by 2 bases and J by 3 bases, leaving 11 bases between them. Germline V gives CDR1 SSHAT, CDR2 FNYEAQ (reference sequence). The CDR3 length is 15 residues. The DNA for the CDR3 is TGTGCCAGCAGCTTAACGAGCACAAACTACAATGAGCAGTTCTTC. It encodes CASSLTSTNYNEQFF.

This clone occurred a few times. V and J are TRBV7-7 and TRBJ2-3, with 7 bases matching TRBD1. This CDR3 is 18 amino acids long. The trim removed 2 bases at V and 1 base at J, leaving 12 bases unmatched. The V gene's germline CDR1 is SSHAT and CDR2 FNYEAQ (reference sequence). The CDR3 sequence: CASSLTPPGGTGTDTQYF. The CDR3 DNA is TGTGCCAGCAGCTTAACCCCGCCAGGGGGAACGGGCACAGATACGCAGTATTTT.

CDR3 sequence: CASSNPGGEQYF. Here the CDR3 DNA reads TGTGCCAGCAGCAATCCAGGGGGTGAGCAGTACTTC. The chain combines TRBV12-3 or TRBV12-4 with TRBJ2-7, with 7 bases identical to TRBD1. V gave up 6 bases and J gave up 7 bases; unmatched junction bases: 6. The CDR3 totals 12 residues.

This rearrangement joins TRBV29-1 to TRBJ2-7; D is perhaps TRBD1 (6 bases). Germline V gives CDR1 SQVTM, CDR2 ANQGSEA. V lost 6 bases, J lost 0 bases, and 9 bases lay in between. This CDR3 is built from 12 residues. The CDR3 DNA sequence: TGCAGCGTCCGGGACATCTCCTACGAGCAGTACTTC. It specifies CSVRDISYEQYF.